Shown below are 17 T cell receptor beta chains from a single sample sequenced in a study of blood T cell repertoires in COVID-19. Some clones are missing from TCRdb's copy, which holds only in-frame ones; the method was immunoSEQ multiplex PCR. The data hold 220,000 or so clones, with about four fifths observed a single time. The sample taken for sequencing was peripheral blood. The receptors here all came from a woman older than 75 with acute or convalescent COVID-19.

The chain links TRBV5-1 to TRBJ2-2; 9 nucleotides match TRBD2. This CDR3 has 16 residues. The ends lost 4 bases at V and 7 bases at J; junction bases unmatched: 11. Germline lookup yields CDR1 SGHRS and CDR2 YFSETQ. The CDR3 protein is CASSQAAGGTDGELFF. For the CDR3, the DNA is TGCGCCAGCAGCCAAGCAGCGGGGGGAACGGACGGGGAGCTGTTTTTT.

The CDR3 region has the DNA TGTGCCAGCAGCGCCTCCGGGACAGTGAACACTGAAGCTTTCTTT. Protein sequence: CASSASGTVNTEAFF. The genes are TRBV7-2 and TRBJ1-1; 7 nucleotides align to TRBD1. This CDR3 comprises 15 residues. V lost 5 bases to trimming and J lost 0 bases; unmatched junction nucleotides: 6. Germline V CDR1 and CDR2: SGHTA, FQGNSA.

Only a few counts were recorded for this clone. The chain combines TRBV9 with TRBJ1-6; TRBD1 aligns across 7 bases. Germline assignment: CDR1 SGDLS and CDR2 YYNGEE. V trimming: 2 bases; J trimming: 7 bases; junction bases outside the gene matches: 6. This CDR3 spans 15 amino acids. CDR3 region: CASSVEGARNSPLHF. Here the CDR3 DNA reads TGTGCCAGCAGCGTTGAGGGGGCGCGGAATTCACCCCTCCACTTT. Looking up the rest from reference TRBV9 and TRBJ1-6 gives the full variable domain: DSGVTQTPKHLITATGQRVTLRCSPRSGDLSVYWYQQSLDQGLQFLIQYYNGEERAKGNILERFSAQQFPDLHSELNLSSLELGDSALYFCASSVEGARNSPLHFGNGTRLTVT.

V and J are TRBV7-9 and TRBJ1-2, with D perhaps TRBD1 (5 bases). CDR1 is SEHNR, CDR2 FQNEAQ, per germline (reference sequence). The CDR3 loop spans 15 amino acids. The V end lost 4 bases, the J end lost 4 bases, and 16 bases lay between the germline ends. The DNA of the CDR3 is TGTGCCAGCAGCTCAGGAGGAGGCGGGGGCTATGGCTACACCTTC. It encodes CASSSGGGGGYGYTF.

This sequence joins TRBV4-3 and TRBJ2-1; possibly TRBD2 for D (6 bases). Deletions cut 2 bases from V and 5 bases from J, with 10 bases between. Per germline, CDR1 LGHNA and CDR2 YSLEER. CDR3 size: 14 residues. CDR3 bases: TGCGCCAGCAGCCAAACCGCGGGGAACAATGAGCAGTTCTTC. The encoded protein is CASSQTAGNNEQFF.

The CDR3: CASTPMQGVGNTIYF. The CDR3 bases are TGTGCCAGTACCCCAATGCAGGGGGTAGGAAACACCATATATTTT. V usage is TRBV19 and J usage is TRBJ1-3, with TRBD1 matching over 7 bases. The CDR3 extends over 15 amino acids. CDR1 and CDR2 from the germline V gene are LNHDA and SQIVND (reference sequence). J lost 4 bases, V lost 7 bases, and 10 bases had no gene match.

This chain connects TRBV3-1 (or the pseudogene TRBV3-2) to TRBJ1-6; D is unclear. Per germline, CDR1 LGHDT and CDR2 YNNKEL (reference sequence). V was clipped by 1 base and J by 14 bases, with 9 bases between them. This CDR3 has 12 residues. The CDR3 here is CASSQGGLTLHF. The DNA for the CDR3 is TGTGCCAGCAGCCAAGGAGGATTAACCCTCCACTTT.

V usage is TRBV5-1 and J usage is TRBJ2-3; 11 nucleotides agree with TRBD2. The CDR3 spans 18 residues. The V gene end was trimmed by 1 base and the J gene end by 2 bases; junction bases not matched to a gene: 9. Germline V gene lookup returns CDR1 SGHRS and CDR2 YFSETQ. Here the CDR3 reads CASSLYGSGGANTDTQYF. DNA for the CDR3: TGCGCCAGCAGCTTGTATGGTAGCGGGGGGGCCAACACAGATACGCAGTATTTT.

The chain joins TRBV5-1 to TRBJ2-3; 8 bases line up with TRBD2. J was trimmed by 4 bases and V by 0 bases; bases with no gene match: 7. This CDR3 is 16 amino acids long. Per germline, CDR1 SGHRS and CDR2 YFSETQ. The CDR3 bases are TGCGCCAGCAGCTTGGTTAGCGGGGTCCCCCCAGATACGCAGTATTTT. Translated, it gives CASSLVSGVPPDTQYF.

The chain has TRBV7-9 and TRBJ1-4; D is perhaps TRBD1 (5 bases). Trimming stripped 4 bases from V and 0 bases from J, with 12 bases between. CDR1 SEHNR and CDR2 FQNEAQ come from the germline V gene (reference sequence). The CDR3 has 16 residues. CDR3 amino acids: CASSYPRDSTNEKLFF. Here the CDR3 DNA reads TGTGCCAGCAGCTACCCCCGGGACTCAACTAATGAAAAACTGTTTTTT.

This clone has a handful of counts. The chain uses TRBV3-1 (or the pseudogene TRBV3-2) and TRBJ1-6, with D unresolved. The CDR3 has 12 amino acids. Trimming cost V 1 base and J 10 bases, with 5 bases left between them. Germline values: CDR1 LGHDT, CDR2 YNNKEL (reference sequence). CDR3 loop: CASSQGESPLHF. CDR3 in DNA: TGTGCCAGCAGCCAAGGGGAGTCACCCCTCCACTTT.

The gene calls are TRBV5-4 and TRBJ1-2; 7 nucleotides align to TRBD1. CDR3 size: 15 residues. The V gene end was trimmed by 0 bases and the J gene end by 2 bases; junction bases not matched to a gene: 4. Germline V gives CDR1 SGHNT, CDR2 YYREEE (reference sequence). In nucleotides, the CDR3 is TGTGCCAGCAGCTTGGACGGGGACAGAAACTATGGCTACACCTTC. The encoded protein is CASSLDGDRNYGYTF. Full variable domain (remainder filled in from reference TRBV5-4 and TRBJ1-2): ETGVTQSPTHLIKTRGQQVTLRCSSQSGHNTVSWYQQALGQGPQFIFQYYREEENGRGNFPPRFSGLQFPNYSSELNVNALELDDSALYLCASSLDGDRNYGYTFGSGTRLTVV.

The rearrangement links TRBV15 to TRBJ1-3; the D gene is possibly TRBD1 (5 bases). V gave up 0 bases and J gave up 1 base, with 16 bases separating them. The germline V gene has CDR1 LNHNV and CDR2 YYDKDF (reference sequence). CDR3 size: 18 residues. CDR3 region: CATSRDRQGLRSGNTIYF. CDR3 nucleotide sequence: TGTGCCACCAGCAGAGATAGGCAGGGTCTAAGATCTGGAAACACCATATATTTT.

V is TRBV7-2 and J is TRBJ1-1, with 7 bases aligning to TRBD1. The CDR3 sequence is 15 residues long. Germline CDR1 is SGHTA and CDR2 is FQGNSA. V was pared by 1 base and J by 5 bases, with 7 bases of the junction left unmatched. The chain's CDR3 is CASSLDRGGGTEAFF. CDR3 DNA: TGTGCCAGCAGCTTAGACAGGGGTGGGGGGACTGAAGCTTTCTTT.

The genes are TRBV7-8 and TRBJ1-2; a possible D gene is TRBD1 (6 bases). The germline V and J ends were trimmed by 5 bases and 4 bases, with 11 bases remaining between them. Looked up from germline, CDR1 is SGHVS and CDR2 is FQNEAQ. This CDR3 has 13 amino acids. The CDR3: CASSPGGGYGYTF. The DNA for the CDR3 is TGTGCCAGCAGCCCTGGGGGCGGCTATGGCTACACCTTC. Using reference TRBV7-8 and TRBJ1-2 for the parts outside the CDR3, the full variable domain is GAGVSQSPRYKVAKRGQDVALRCDPISGHVSLFWYQQALGQGPEFLTYFQNEAQLDKSGLPSDRFFAERPEGSVSTLKIQRTQQEDSAVYLCASSPGGGYGYTFGSGTRLTVV.

This clone was observed a few times. The genes are TRBV28 and TRBJ2-1; D is uncertain. Per germline, CDR1 MDHEN and CDR2 SYDVKM. Deletions cut 9 bases from V and 0 bases from J, with 6 bases between. The CDR3 has 12 amino acids. Here the CDR3 reads CASTSSYNEQFF. The CDR3 nucleotides are TGTGCCAGTACGAGCTCCTACAATGAGCAGTTCTTC. Full variable domain (remainder filled in from reference TRBV28 and TRBJ2-1): DVKVTQSSRYLVKRTGEKVFLECVQDMDHENMFWYRQDPGLGLRLIYFSYDVKMKEKGDIPEGYSVSREKKERFSLILESASTNQTSMYLCASTSSYNEQFFGPGTRLTVL.

V and J are TRBV5-4 and TRBJ1-2, with no clear D. The V gene lost 2 bases and the J gene lost 1 base, with 3 bases spanning the gap. Germline V gene data show CDR1 as SGHNT and CDR2 as YYREEE (reference sequence). The CDR3 consists of 12 residues. CDR3 sequence reads: CASSLHNYGYTF. The CDR3 coding sequence is TGTGCCAGCAGCTTACATAACTATGGCTACACCTTC.